Listed below are T cell receptor beta chains from one sample, sequenced in a study of blood T cell repertoires in COVID-19. Sequencing used immunoSEQ multiplex PCR; TCRdb keeps in-frame clones, though not all of them. The data contain tens of thousands of clones, 90% to 95% of them singletons. Input material: peripheral blood. Source of these receptors: a human donor in a cohort sampled during active COVID-19. The CDR3 runs from the conserved cysteine through the conserved F or W. The order of the fields is J gene, V gene, D gene, clone size, CDR3 protein, CDR3 DNA. The D gene is left open where the match is weak. A clone size is listed for some rows: how often the clone was seen (once, few, many), or a class if it is expanded.

J gene: TRBJ1-4; V gene: TRBV5-8; D gene: -; clone size: -; CDR3 protein: CASSLPPATNEKLFF; CDR3 DNA: TGTGCCAGCAGCTTGCCCCCCGCAACTAATGAAAAACTGTTTTTT
J gene: TRBJ1-4; V gene: TRBV5-8; D gene: -; clone size: -; CDR3 protein: CASPTSGTLNEKLFF; CDR3 DNA: TGTGCCAGCCCAACTTCCGGGACATTAAATGAAAAACTGTTTTTT
J gene: TRBJ1-2; V gene: TRBV5-6; D gene: -; clone size: few; CDR3 protein: CASSRWRQTADGYTF; CDR3 DNA: TGTGCCAGCAGCCGCTGGAGACAGACTGCAGATGGCTACACCTTC
J gene: TRBJ2-6; V gene: TRBV30; D gene: -; clone size: -; CDR3 protein: CAWSQAGSISGANVLTF; CDR3 DNA: TGTGCCTGGAGTCAGGCAGGATCGATATCTGGGGCCAACGTCCTGACTTTC
J gene: TRBJ2-6; V gene: TRBV11-2; D gene: TRBD1; clone size: -; CDR3 protein: CASTPRTGSGANVLTF; CDR3 DNA: TGTGCCAGCACCCCCCGGACAGGATCTGGGGCCAACGTCCTGACTTTC
J gene: TRBJ2-1; V gene: TRBV3-1/TRBV3-2; D gene: TRBD2; clone size: -; CDR3 protein: CASSPLAGGINEQFF; CDR3 DNA: TGTGCCAGCAGCCCACTAGCGGGGGGGATAAATGAGCAGTTCTTC
J gene: TRBJ1-6; V gene: TRBV14; D gene: -; clone size: -; CDR3 protein: CASSQGQGPPLHF; CDR3 DNA: TGTGCCAGCAGCCAGGGGCAAGGGCCACCCCTCCACTTT
J gene: TRBJ1-5; V gene: TRBV9; D gene: TRBD1; clone size: -; CDR3 protein: CASSVGDSNQPQHF; CDR3 DNA: TGTGCCAGCAGCGTAGGGGACAGTAATCAGCCCCAGCATTTT
J gene: TRBJ2-7; V gene: TRBV28; D gene: -; clone size: -; CDR3 protein: CASSPLGGTGTYEQYF; CDR3 DNA: TGTGCCAGCAGTCCCCTGGGGGGTACCGGCACCTACGAGCAGTACTTC
J gene: TRBJ1-1; V gene: TRBV11-2; D gene: -; clone size: -; CDR3 protein: CASSLVRGAPTEAFF; CDR3 DNA: TGTGCCAGCAGCTTAGTGCGGGGGGCGCCCACTGAAGCTTTCTTT
J gene: TRBJ1-1; V gene: TRBV9; D gene: -; clone size: -; CDR3 protein: CASSVDPGDTEAFF; CDR3 DNA: TGTGCCAGCAGCGTAGACCCGGGGGACACTGAAGCTTTCTTT
J gene: TRBJ2-7; V gene: TRBV6-2/TRBV6-3; D gene: TRBD1; clone size: few; CDR3 protein: CASSYPSGQATYEQYF; CDR3 DNA: TGTGCCAGCAGTTACCCGTCGGGACAGGCTACCTACGAGCAGTACTTC
J gene: TRBJ1-5; V gene: TRBV21-1; D gene: -; clone size: -; CDR3 protein: CASTPGKNSNQPQHF; CDR3 DNA: TGTGCCAGCACCCCAGGGAAAAATAGCAATCAGCCCCAGCATTTT
J gene: TRBJ1-2; V gene: TRBV19; D gene: TRBD1; clone size: once; CDR3 protein: CASRPPGGNGYTF; CDR3 DNA: TGTGCCAGTAGACCTCCAGGGGGCAATGGCTACACCTTC
J gene: TRBJ2-3; V gene: TRBV5-6; D gene: -; clone size: once; CDR3 protein: CASRASGWSLSTDTQYF; CDR3 DNA: TGTGCCAGCAGGGCCTCCGGGTGGAGCCTTAGCACAGATACGCAGTATTTT
J gene: TRBJ1-1; V gene: TRBV9; D gene: -; clone size: -; CDR3 protein: CASSAEANTGFRAFF; CDR3 DNA: TGTGCCAGCAGCGCAGAAGCCAATACAGGGTTTAGAGCTTTCTTT
J gene: TRBJ1-4; V gene: TRBV9; D gene: -; clone size: -; CDR3 protein: CASSDSGTPEKLFF; CDR3 DNA: TGTGCCAGCAGCGATTCCGGGACACCTGAAAAACTGTTTTTT
J gene: TRBJ2-7; V gene: TRBV5-1; D gene: TRBD1; clone size: -; CDR3 protein: CASSLGQGSSEQYF; CDR3 DNA: TGCGCCAGCAGCCTCGGACAGGGCAGCTCCGAGCAGTACTTC
J gene: TRBJ2-7; V gene: TRBV27; D gene: TRBD1; clone size: -; CDR3 protein: CASRGTERGLGVVQYF; CDR3 DNA: TGTGCCAGCAGGGGAACCGAAAGGGGGCTAGGGGTAGTTCAGTACTTC
J gene: TRBJ1-1; V gene: TRBV5-1; D gene: -; clone size: -; CDR3 protein: CASSYRLNTEAFF; CDR3 DNA: TGCGCCAGCAGTTACAGACTGAACACTGAAGCTTTCTTT
J gene: TRBJ2-3; V gene: TRBV4-1; D gene: -; clone size: -; CDR3 protein: CASSQGGGRGDTQYF; CDR3 DNA: TGCGCCAGCAGCCAAGGGGGGGGCCGTGGAGATACGCAGTATTTT
J gene: TRBJ1-2; V gene: TRBV9; D gene: -; clone size: -; CDR3 protein: CASSVAGSRVLGYTF; CDR3 DNA: TGTGCCAGCAGCGTAGCTGGAAGTCGGGTACTTGGCTACACCTTC
J gene: TRBJ1-5; V gene: TRBV3-1/TRBV3-2; D gene: -; clone size: -; CDR3 protein: CASSQDVGTGNQPQHF; CDR3 DNA: TGTGCCAGCAGCCAAGATGTAGGAACAGGCAATCAGCCCCAGCATTTT
J gene: TRBJ2-7; V gene: TRBV6-1; D gene: TRBD2; clone size: -; CDR3 protein: CASSEAGLAGAYEQYF; CDR3 DNA: TGTGCCAGCAGTGAAGCGGGACTAGCGGGAGCCTACGAGCAGTACTTC
J gene: TRBJ1-1; V gene: TRBV27; D gene: -; clone size: -; CDR3 protein: CASSHNQGIGNTEAFF; CDR3 DNA: TGTGCCAGCAGCCACAATCAGGGGATTGGGAACACTGAAGCTTTCTTT
J gene: TRBJ1-4; V gene: TRBV6-1; D gene: -; clone size: -; CDR3 protein: CASSEGSLHSNEKLFF; CDR3 DNA: TGTGCCAGCAGTGAGGGTTCTCTCCACAGTAATGAAAAACTGTTTTTT
J gene: TRBJ1-1; V gene: TRBV3-1/TRBV3-2; D gene: TRBD1; clone size: -; CDR3 protein: CASSQGTGGVNTEAFF; CDR3 DNA: TGTGCCAGCAGCCAAGGTACAGGGGGCGTGAACACTGAAGCTTTCTTT
J gene: TRBJ2-7; V gene: TRBV7-2; D gene: -; clone size: -; CDR3 protein: CASSTNDRSISYEQYF; CDR3 DNA: TGTGCCAGCAGCACGAACGACAGAAGTATCTCCTACGAGCAGTACTTC
J gene: TRBJ2-7; V gene: TRBV6-5; D gene: -; clone size: few; CDR3 protein: CASSSIYRSYEQYF; CDR3 DNA: TGTGCCAGCAGTTCGATTTACAGGTCTTACGAGCAGTACTTC
J gene: TRBJ1-3; V gene: TRBV11-2; D gene: TRBD1; clone size: -; CDR3 protein: CASSLDSYRGPGNTIYF; CDR3 DNA: TGTGCCAGCAGCTTAGATTCATACAGGGGACCTGGAAACACCATATATTTT
J gene: TRBJ1-2; V gene: TRBV19; D gene: TRBD1; clone size: -; CDR3 protein: CASKNRTGKTNYGYTF; CDR3 DNA: TGTGCCAGTAAAAATCGGACAGGCAAAACGAACTATGGCTACACCTTC
J gene: TRBJ1-1; V gene: TRBV27; D gene: -; clone size: -; CDR3 protein: CASSLEGTSTEAFF; CDR3 DNA: TGTGCCAGCAGTTTAGAGGGTACCAGCACTGAAGCTTTCTTT
J gene: TRBJ1-5; V gene: TRBV20-1; D gene: -; clone size: once; CDR3 protein: CSPGIQPQHF; CDR3 DNA: TGCAGTCCAGGGATTCAGCCCCAGCATTTT
J gene: TRBJ2-3; V gene: TRBV9; D gene: TRBD2; clone size: -; CDR3 protein: CASSVGSSGEDTQYF; CDR3 DNA: TGTGCCAGCAGCGTAGGGTCTAGCGGGGAAGATACGCAGTATTTT
J gene: TRBJ1-2; V gene: TRBV27; D gene: TRBD1; clone size: -; CDR3 protein: CASSFKGAGGYTF; CDR3 DNA: TGTGCCAGCAGTTTCAAGGGGGCGGGCGGCTACACCTTC
J gene: TRBJ1-5; V gene: TRBV6-2/TRBV6-3; D gene: -; clone size: -; CDR3 protein: CASSSVNQPQHF; CDR3 DNA: TGTGCCAGCAGTTCAGTCAATCAGCCCCAGCATTTT
J gene: TRBJ1-2; V gene: TRBV27; D gene: -; clone size: -; CDR3 protein: CASSLPGNYGYTF; CDR3 DNA: TGTGCCAGCAGTTTACCAGGGAACTATGGCTACACCTTC
J gene: TRBJ2-7; V gene: TRBV4-1; D gene: TRBD2; clone size: -; CDR3 protein: CASSQESGTSGYEQYF; CDR3 DNA: TGCGCCAGCAGCCAGGAATCCGGGACTAGCGGCTACGAGCAGTACTTC
J gene: TRBJ2-3; V gene: TRBV4-1; D gene: TRBD1; clone size: -; CDR3 protein: CASSQVIGSGSGQARGDTQYF; CDR3 DNA: TGCGCCAGCAGCCAAGTTATCGGGTCGGGGAGTGGACAGGCAAGGGGAGATACGCAGTATTTT
J gene: TRBJ1-2; V gene: TRBV5-6; D gene: TRBD1; clone size: -; CDR3 protein: CASSGEGQGALYGYTF; CDR3 DNA: TGTGCCAGCAGCGGTGAGGGGCAGGGGGCCCTATACGGCTACACCTTC
J gene: TRBJ2-7; V gene: TRBV6-1; D gene: TRBD1; clone size: -; CDR3 protein: CASSVGDRSFFGYEQYF; CDR3 DNA: TGTGCCAGCAGTGTCGGGGACAGGTCGTTCTTCGGGTACGAGCAGTACTTC
J gene: TRBJ1-4; V gene: TRBV6-2/TRBV6-3; D gene: TRBD1; clone size: -; CDR3 protein: CASSSGQGLFF; CDR3 DNA: TGTGCCAGCAGTTCGGGACAGGGACTGTTTTTT
J gene: TRBJ2-7; V gene: TRBV27; D gene: TRBD1; clone size: -; CDR3 protein: CASGSGTGVEQYF; CDR3 DNA: TGTGCCAGCGGCTCCGGGACAGGGGTCGAGCAGTACTTC
J gene: TRBJ2-2; V gene: TRBV2; D gene: -; clone size: -; CDR3 protein: CASNRAGELFF; CDR3 DNA: TGTGCCAGCAATCGGGCCGGGGAGCTGTTTTTT
J gene: TRBJ2-6; V gene: TRBV2; D gene: TRBD1; clone size: -; CDR3 protein: CASSEDVRGSGANVLTF; CDR3 DNA: TGTGCCAGCAGTGAGGACGTCAGGGGGTCTGGGGCCAACGTCCTGACTTTC
J gene: TRBJ1-6; V gene: TRBV2; D gene: -; clone size: -; CDR3 protein: CASNERRTVNSPLHF; CDR3 DNA: TGTGCCAGCAATGAGCGGCGGACAGTAAATTCACCCCTCCACTTT
J gene: TRBJ1-3; V gene: TRBV9; D gene: TRBD1; clone size: once; CDR3 protein: CASSGQGRRESDGYTIYF; CDR3 DNA: TGTGCCAGCAGCGGACAGGGTCGACGGGAGAGCGATGGGTACACCATATATTTT
J gene: TRBJ1-2; V gene: TRBV27; D gene: -; clone size: -; CDR3 protein: CASSSGLGGGYTF; CDR3 DNA: TGTGCCAGCAGTTCCGGACTGGGGGGTGGCTACACCTTC
J gene: TRBJ2-6; V gene: TRBV25-1; D gene: TRBD1; clone size: -; CDR3 protein: CASSSQGAGGANVLTF; CDR3 DNA: TGTGCCAGCAGCTCACAGGGGGCGGGAGGGGCCAACGTCCTGACTTTC
J gene: TRBJ1-5; V gene: TRBV19; D gene: -; clone size: -; CDR3 protein: CASSPEGLGYESQPQHF; CDR3 DNA: TGTGCCAGCTCCCCAGAGGGTCTCGGGTATGAGAGTCAGCCCCAGCATTTT
J gene: TRBJ1-2; V gene: TRBV28; D gene: TRBD1; clone size: -; CDR3 protein: CATRQGLYGYTF; CDR3 DNA: TGTGCCACCAGACAGGGTCTCTATGGCTACACCTTC
J gene: TRBJ2-6; V gene: TRBV9; D gene: -; clone size: -; CDR3 protein: CASSVRLLVTASGANVLTF; CDR3 DNA: TGTGCCAGCAGCGTTAGACTGCTCGTCACCGCCTCTGGGGCCAACGTCCTGACTTTC
J gene: TRBJ2-7; V gene: TRBV7-8; D gene: TRBD1; clone size: few; CDR3 protein: CASSLVPGTDSYEQYF; CDR3 DNA: TGTGCCAGCAGCTTAGTCCCCGGGACAGACTCCTACGAGCAGTACTTC
J gene: TRBJ2-1; V gene: TRBV4-1; D gene: -; clone size: -; CDR3 protein: CASRSQGYNEQFF; CDR3 DNA: TGCGCCAGCAGATCTCAGGGGTACAATGAGCAGTTCTTC
J gene: TRBJ2-7; V gene: TRBV6-1; D gene: TRBD2; clone size: -; CDR3 protein: CASSETAGIEQYF; CDR3 DNA: TGTGCCAGCAGTGAAACAGCGGGGATCGAGCAGTACTTC
J gene: TRBJ1-1; V gene: TRBV11-2; D gene: -; clone size: -; CDR3 protein: CASSLSSWNTEAFF; CDR3 DNA: TGTGCCAGCAGCTTATCTAGCTGGAACACTGAAGCTTTCTTT
J gene: TRBJ2-6; V gene: TRBV4-1; D gene: -; clone size: -; CDR3 protein: CASSRAGGSGANVLTF; CDR3 DNA: TGCGCCAGCAGCCGGGCAGGGGGGTCTGGGGCCAACGTCCTGACTTTC
J gene: TRBJ1-6; V gene: TRBV5-1; D gene: -; clone size: -; CDR3 protein: CASSLGQVNSPLHF; CDR3 DNA: TGCGCCAGCAGCTTGGGGCAGGTTAATTCACCCCTCCACTTT
J gene: TRBJ1-2; V gene: TRBV28; D gene: -; clone size: once; CDR3 protein: CASSFRPRGGYTF; CDR3 DNA: TGTGCCAGCAGTTTCCGACCTAGGGGTGGCTACACCTTC